This T cell receptor (beta chain) derives from a study of CD8 T cells in Susac syndrome. Whole-study results and caveats: Clonal expansion was not seen in any Susac syndrome CD4+ T cell repertoire.

High-throughput TCR beta sequencing covered peripheral CD8+ and CD4+ T cells. TEMRA cells were enriched by FACS, while CD8+ and CD4+ T cells were obtained through a negative isolation that was performed magnetically. With random hexamers, reverse transcription was performed on about 0.5 to 1 ug of RNA. TCR beta CDR3 was amplified by immunoSEQ multiplex PCR. This amplification extended across 54 Vbeta and 13 Jbeta segments. TCRdb itself ran the immunoSEQ multiplex PCR reads through MiXCR, one entry per CDR3 protein. Of 130,000 or so distinct CDR3 sequences detected, roughly 95% appear once; the ten largest clones hold 0.12% to 0.15%. V lost 5 bases to trimming and J lost 4 bases; unmatched junction nucleotides: 11. Looked up from germline, CDR1 is DFQATT and CDR2 is SNEGSKA (reference sequence). This CDR3 spans 15 amino acids. Details on this clonotype: The antigen is not known.

Sequences were obtained from CD4+ T cells from PBMCs. The chain is built from TRBV20-1 and TRBJ2-7, with TRBD2 matching over 10 bases. The sequence came from a human donor with Susac syndrome. The CDR3 spells CSADQREGPIYEQYF. The CDR3 nucleotides read TGCAGTGCTGACCAGCGGGAGGGCCCCATTTACGAGCAGTACTTC.